This T cell receptor beta chain appears in the sequencing data of a study of blood T cell repertoires in COVID-19 (dated by TCRdb to the early 2020s). Background for the entire study: The collaborator samples originated in the United States, Italy and Spain and spanned the acute and convalescent phases of COVID-19. Subjects who had been exposed to COVID-19, were actively infected with it, or had recovered from it provided the deeply sampled blood TCRbeta repertoires that made up the dataset. The repertoires were released in a freely available public database meant as a resource for research on the immune response to SARS-CoV-2. A de-identified subject ID, COVID-19 status, age in years and sex were almost always included in the sample metadata. Samples came from the ongoing ImmuneRACE study (first 160 participants) plus 1,254 subjects from 6 global collaborators. The prospective study material was composed of cDNA or gDNA derived from T cells, B-cell-depleted T cells, or PBMCs. Where available, HLA class I and class II types were taken from metadata supplied by the sample provider and were not determined by assay-based typing. Here is what the overall study found, with its caveats: The amount of clinical and demographic metadata varied by source and participant and was provided uncurated.

CDR1 and CDR2, looked up from the germline V gene, are SGHRS and YFSETQ. Relative to germline, V is missing 5 bases and J is missing 15 bases, with 10 bases of the junction outside any gene match. The CDR3 holds 12 amino acids from the cysteine to the phenylalanine. CDR3 DNA is the only sequence kept; it has 36 bases, read in frame from the first base. Each collaborating institution followed its own protocols to collect whole blood in K2EDTA tubes. For TCRbeta analysis, collaborators shipped samples as frozen whole blood, isolated PBMCs, or DNA extracted from either of those sample types. The immunoSEQ Assay, a bias-controlled multiplex PCR, was used to amplify TCRbeta CDR3 regions from genomic DNA. The paper's data handling went like this. The number of nucleated cells in each sample was estimated from the amplification of reference gene primers within the assay. To quantify the absolute abundance of each unique TCRbeta CDR3 rearrangement, sequence reads were collapsed and filtered. For each sample, productive Simpson clonality was calculated by taking the square root of Simpson's diversity index across productive rearrangements. This immuneACCESS table, as held by TCRdb, lists in-frame sequences with V and J called but not all clones. Of the missing ones, under half trace to an unresolved V gene in checked studies; the others have no known cause. V, J and clone size are those of that table, while D and trimming were read from the DNA. This sample comprises 130,000 or so clones, approximately 90% of them detected only once. The top ten clonotypes cover 18% of the sample.

On this clone itself: What this receptor recognizes is not known. No per-base quality is available; no much larger clone lies one base away.

The chain was built from TRBV5-1 and TRBJ2-1; 8 bases in the junction line up with TRBD1. The receptor comes from a man aged 45 to 65 with active or convalescent COVID-19. The sample comprised peripheral blood. The DNA sequence is TGCGCCAGCAGTTCCACAGGGGGAGTGGGGTTCTTC. Its protein reads: CASSSTGGVGFF.